This TCR beta chain was profiled in a study of T cells in localized non-small cell lung cancer. Notes on the study in general: Heterogeneity stays possible, as sequencing covered only one tumor region. Elevated blood T cell density was associated with longer overall survival. Uninvolved adjacent lung had the highest recorded T cell clonality, with tumor below it. Appearance in adjacent lung was seen for a median about 60 of the top 100 tumor clones.

This clone showed up just a few times. Its antigen is unknown. Some clones are missing from TCRdb's copy, which holds only in-frame ones; the method was immunoSEQ multiplex PCR. The data show about 34,000 clones, with approximately 91% seen just once and under 5% held by the top ten. The CDR3 loop spans 13 amino acids. Germline loops: CDR1 SNHLY, CDR2 FYNNEI. V shed 7 bases, J shed 6 bases, and the junction held 7 bases outside the gene matches. The chain uses TRBV2 and TRBJ2-3; 7 nucleotides align to TRBD2. Sequences were derived from peripheral blood, sampled before any cancer treatment. This TCR was recovered from a woman aged 35 to 69 with stage I lung adenocarcinoma. CDR3 nucleotides: TGTGCCAGCACCACCGGGGAGGGCGATACGCAGTATTTT. Its translation: CASTTGEGDTQYF.